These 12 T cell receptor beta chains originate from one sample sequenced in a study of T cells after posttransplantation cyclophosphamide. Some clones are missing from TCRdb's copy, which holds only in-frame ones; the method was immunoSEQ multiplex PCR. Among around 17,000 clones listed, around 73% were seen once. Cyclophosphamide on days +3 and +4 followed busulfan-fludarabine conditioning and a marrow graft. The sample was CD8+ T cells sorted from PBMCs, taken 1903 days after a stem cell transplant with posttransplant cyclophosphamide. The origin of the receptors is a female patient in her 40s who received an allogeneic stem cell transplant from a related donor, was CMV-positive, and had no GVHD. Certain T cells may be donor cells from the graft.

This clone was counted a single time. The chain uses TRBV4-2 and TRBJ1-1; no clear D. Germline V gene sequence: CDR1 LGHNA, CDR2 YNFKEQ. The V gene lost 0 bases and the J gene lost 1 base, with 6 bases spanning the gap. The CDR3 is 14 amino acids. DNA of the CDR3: TGTGCCAGCAGCCAAGATCCGGGGAACACTGAAGCTTTCTTT. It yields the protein CASSQDPGNTEAFF.

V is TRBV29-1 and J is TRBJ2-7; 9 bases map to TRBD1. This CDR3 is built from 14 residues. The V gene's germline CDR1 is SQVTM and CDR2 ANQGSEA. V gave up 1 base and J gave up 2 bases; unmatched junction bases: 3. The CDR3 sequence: CSVEGGQGPYEQYF. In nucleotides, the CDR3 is TGCAGCGTTGAAGGGGGACAGGGTCCCTACGAGCAGTACTTC.

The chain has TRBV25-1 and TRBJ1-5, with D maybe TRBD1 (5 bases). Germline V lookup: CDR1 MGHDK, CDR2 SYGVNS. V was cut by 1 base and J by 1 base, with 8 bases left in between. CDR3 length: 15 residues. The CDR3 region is CASSEWGESNQPQHF. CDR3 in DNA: TGTGCCAGCAGTGAATGGGGGGAAAGCAATCAGCCCCAGCATTTT.

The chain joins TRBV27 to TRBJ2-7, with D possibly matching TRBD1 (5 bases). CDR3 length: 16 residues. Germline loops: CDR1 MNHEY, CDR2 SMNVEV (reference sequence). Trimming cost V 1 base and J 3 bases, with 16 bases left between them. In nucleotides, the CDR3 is TGTGCCAGCAGTTTATATCCCCAGGGCATCCTCTACGAGCAGTACTTC. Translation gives CASSLYPQGILYEQYF.

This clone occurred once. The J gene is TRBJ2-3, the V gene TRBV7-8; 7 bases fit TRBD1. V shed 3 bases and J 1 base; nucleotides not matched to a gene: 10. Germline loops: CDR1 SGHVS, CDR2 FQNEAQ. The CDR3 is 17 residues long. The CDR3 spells CASSFPDRGQGTDTQYF. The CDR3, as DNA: TGTGCCAGCAGCTTTCCCGACAGAGGACAGGGCACAGATACGCAGTATTTT.

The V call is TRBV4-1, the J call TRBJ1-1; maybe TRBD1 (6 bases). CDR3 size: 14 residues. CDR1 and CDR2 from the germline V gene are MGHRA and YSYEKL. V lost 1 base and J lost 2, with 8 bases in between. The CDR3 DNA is TGCGCCAGCAGCCAAGTGGACAGCAACACTGAAGCTTTCTTT. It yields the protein CASSQVDSNTEAFF.

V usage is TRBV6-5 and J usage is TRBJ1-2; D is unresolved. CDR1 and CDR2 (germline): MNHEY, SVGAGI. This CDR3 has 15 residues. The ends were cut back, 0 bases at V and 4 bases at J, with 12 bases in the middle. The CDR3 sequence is CASSYSGGARYGYTF. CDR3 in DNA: TGTGCCAGCAGTTACTCCGGCGGAGCCCGCTATGGCTACACCTTC.

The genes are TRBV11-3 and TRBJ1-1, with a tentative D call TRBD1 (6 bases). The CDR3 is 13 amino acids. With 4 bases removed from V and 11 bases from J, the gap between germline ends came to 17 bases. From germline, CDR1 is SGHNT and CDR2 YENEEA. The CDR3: CASSSRSTGWAFF. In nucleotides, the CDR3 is TGTGCCAGCAGCTCCCGCTCAACAGGGTGGGCTTTCTTT.

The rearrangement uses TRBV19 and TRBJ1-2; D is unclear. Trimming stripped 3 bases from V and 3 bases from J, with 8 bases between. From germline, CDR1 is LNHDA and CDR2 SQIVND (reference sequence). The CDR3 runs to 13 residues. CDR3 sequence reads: CASSIGDDYGYTF. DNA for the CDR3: TGTGCCAGTAGTATCGGAGACGACTATGGCTACACCTTC.

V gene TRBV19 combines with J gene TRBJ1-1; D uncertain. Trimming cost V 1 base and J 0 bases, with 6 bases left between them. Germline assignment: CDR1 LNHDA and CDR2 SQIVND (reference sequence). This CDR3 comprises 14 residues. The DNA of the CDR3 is TGTGCCAGTAGTATAGGTGCTATGAACACTGAAGCTTTCTTT. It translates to CASSIGAMNTEAFF.

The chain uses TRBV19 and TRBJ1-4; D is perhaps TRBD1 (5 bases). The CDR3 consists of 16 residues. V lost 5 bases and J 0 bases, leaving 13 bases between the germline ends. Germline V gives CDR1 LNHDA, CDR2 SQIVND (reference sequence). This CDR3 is CASSPGVYATNEKLFF. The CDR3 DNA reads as TGTGCCAGTAGTCCGGGGGTTTATGCAACTAATGAAAAACTGTTTTTT.

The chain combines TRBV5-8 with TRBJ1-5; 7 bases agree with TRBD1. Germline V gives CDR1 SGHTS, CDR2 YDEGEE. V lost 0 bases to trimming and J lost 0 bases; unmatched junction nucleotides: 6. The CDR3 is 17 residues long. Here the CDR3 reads CASSLGLRGPSNQPQHF. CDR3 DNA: TGTGCCAGCAGCTTGGGATTAAGGGGGCCTAGCAATCAGCCCCAGCATTTT.